A selection of T cell receptor beta chains follows, all from one sample in a study of cytomegalovirus exposure and HLA in healthy donors. Assay: immunoSEQ multiplex PCR; the TCRdb copy retains only in-frame clones and omits some. The sample yields 85,000 to 110,000 clones, 60% to 85% seen once. The sample consisted of PBMCs. Receptors originate from a man aged 50 or older in good health and CMV-seropositive. Both conserved end residues are part of each CDR3. Fields, in order: V gene, D gene, J gene, clone size, CDR3 protein, CDR3 DNA. D genes are given only for firm matches. Expanded clones get a size class; other rows say once, few or many, or leave the size out.

V: TRBV19; D: TRBD1; J: TRBJ1-5; size: NA; CDR3: CASSTPQRGGFNQPQHF; DNA: TGTGCCAGTAGTACCCCCCAAAGAGGGGGCTTTAATCAGCCCCAGCATTTT
V: TRBV14; D: NA; J: TRBJ2-7; size: few; CDR3: CASSQAGMKQYF; DNA: TGTGCCAGCAGCCAAGCGGGTATGAAGCAGTACTTC
V: TRBV6-1; D: TRBD1; J: TRBJ2-3; size: NA; CDR3: CASSRDSLDTQYF; DNA: TGTGCCAGCAGTCGGGACAGCCTAGATACGCAGTATTTT
V: TRBV7-9; D: NA; J: TRBJ2-7; size: NA; CDR3: CASSLGSGGSLNYEQYF; DNA: TGTGCCAGCAGCTTAGGGTCGGGTGGCTCCTTAAACTACGAGCAGTACTTC
V: TRBV9; D: TRBD1; J: TRBJ1-2; size: NA; CDR3: CASSGQGALRNYGYTF; DNA: TGTGCCAGCAGCGGACAGGGGGCCCTTCGTAACTATGGCTACACCTTC
V: TRBV25-1; D: NA; J: TRBJ1-2; size: NA; CDR3: CASSWGDYGYTF; DNA: TGTGCCAGCAGTTGGGGAGATTATGGCTACACCTTC
V: TRBV27; D: TRBD1; J: TRBJ1-5; size: few; CDR3: CAPNRDRVNQPQHF; DNA: TGTGCCCCCAACCGGGACAGGGTAAATCAGCCCCAGCATTTT
V: TRBV30; D: TRBD2; J: TRBJ2-2; size: NA; CDR3: CAWDGQAGGAGELFF; DNA: TGTGCCTGGGACGGGCAGGCGGGGGGAGCCGGGGAGCTGTTTTTT
V: TRBV28; D: NA; J: TRBJ2-7; size: NA; CDR3: CASSLRVREQYF; DNA: TGTGCCAGCAGTTTACGTGTTCGGGAGCAGTACTTC
V: TRBV5-1; D: TRBD1; J: TRBJ1-2; size: NA; CDR3: CASSLDNRGRGYTF; DNA: TGCGCCAGCAGCTTGGATAACAGGGGGCGAGGCTACACCTTC
V: TRBV5-1; D: NA; J: TRBJ2-2; size: NA; CDR3: CASSPTGTGELFF; DNA: TGCGCCAGCAGCCCGACAGGCACCGGGGAGCTGTTTTTT
V: TRBV11-2; D: TRBD1; J: TRBJ1-3; size: NA; CDR3: CASSRDRASGNTIYF; DNA: TGTGCCAGCAGCCGCGACAGGGCCTCTGGAAACACCATATATTTT